The 6 T cell receptor beta chains in this list originate from one sample, sequenced in a study (dated by TCRdb to 2016 to 2018). The library relied on RT-PCR. Sequenced on an Illumina MiSeq. The public reads were run again by TCRdb, first through fastp at Q25 and then through MiXCR, and only productive beta chains were kept. Here each entry gathers all rows of one CDR3 protein and keeps the most common genes and DNA. This sample gives more than 600,000 distinct CDR3 sequences in total; 12% to 15% of them show up just once. 3% to 4.5% of the sample comes from the top ten. The specimen sequenced was memory CD4+ T cells from blood. These receptors came from a female donor in good health, serving as a healthy control.

This chain connects TRBV20-1 to TRBJ2-3, with TRBD2 matching over 8 bases. The CDR3 has 13 residues. Trimming removed 3 bases from V and 5 bases from J; junction bases left unmatched: 4. Germline CDR1 and CDR2: DFQATT and SNEGSKA (reference sequence). The CDR3 DNA reads TGCAGTGCTAGCGGGAGGGCCAGAGATACGCAGTATTTT. Protein product: CSASGRARDTQYF.

A few counts support this clonotype. The chain uses TRBV7-2 and TRBJ1-5, with D possibly being TRBD1 (6 bases). Between the trimmed V and J ends, which lost 5 bases and 5 bases, there was a span of 10 bases. CDR1 and CDR2 from the germline V gene are SGHTA and FQGNSA. This CDR3 has 13 amino acids. CDR3 coding DNA: TGTGCCAGCAGCACACAGGGATATCAGCCCCAGCATTTT. Amino acid sequence: CASSTQGYQPQHF.

The chain joins TRBV20-1 to TRBJ2-1, with 7 bases aligning to TRBD1. V lost 6 bases and J lost 6; bases outside the gene matches: 8. The CDR3 has 13 amino acids. Germline CDR1 and CDR2: DFQATT and SNEGSKA (reference sequence). CDR3 loop: CSAPRGRSNEQFF. DNA of the CDR3: TGCAGTGCGCCGAGGGGGCGCTCCAATGAGCAGTTCTTC.

This CDR3 is CSARDHDRGRESPLHF. The CDR3 coding sequence is TGCAGTGCTAGAGATCACGACAGGGGGCGGGAATCACCCCTCCACTTT. The J gene is TRBJ1-6, the V gene TRBV20-1; TRBD1 aligns across 10 bases. Germline V gene data show CDR1 as DFQATT and CDR2 as SNEGSKA (reference sequence). Trimming cost V 0 bases and J 10 bases; bases outside gene matches: 9. CDR3 length: 16 residues.

The rearrangement links TRBV27 to TRBJ2-1, with 10 bases matching TRBD2. With 5 bases clipped from V and 12 bases from J, the junction kept 16 bases outside the gene matches. CDR1 is MNHEY, CDR2 SMNVEV, per germline (reference sequence). The CDR3 runs to 16 residues. The CDR3 DNA reads TGTGCCAGCAGTCCCCTATCCGGGACTAGCGCAGGGCGGCAGTTCTTC. The encoded protein is CASSPLSGTSAGRQFF.

The V call is TRBV19, the J call TRBJ1-1, with 8 bases matching TRBD1. The CDR3 runs 15 residues. V lost 5 bases and J lost 2; bases outside the gene matches: 7. CDR1 LNHDA and CDR2 SQIVND come from the germline V gene (reference sequence). CDR3 nucleotides: TGTGCCAGTAGTCCATGGACAGGGCCTAACACTGAAGCTTTCTTT. Protein: CASSPWTGPNTEAFF.